Below are 16 T cell receptor beta chains sequenced from a single sample in a study of shared clonotypes between healthy human individuals. The repertoire was sequenced with immunoSEQ multiplex PCR; TCRdb's copy has only in-frame clones and lacks some. The repertoire includes a few million clones, more than 90% of them detected once, and 0.13% to 0.15% sits in the top ten. Source material: naive CD4+ T cells sorted from blood. As for subset: CD45RA+ positively selected. The origin of the receptors is a man between 18 and 35 years old in good health.

This clone has more than one count but fewer than ten. Additional DNA sequences in this sample encode the identical CDR3. The chain has TRBV29-1 and TRBJ1-1; D ambiguous. CDR3 length: 12 amino acids. Per germline, CDR1 SQVTM and CDR2 ANQGSEA. The ends were cut back, 6 bases at V and 0 bases at J, with 8 bases in the middle. The CDR3 here is CSVETLNTEAFF. In DNA form, the CDR3 reads TGCAGCGTCGAAACACTGAACACTGAAGCTTTCTTT.

The V gene is TRBV9, the J gene TRBJ1-3; a weak D match, TRBD1 (5 bases). The CDR3 runs 13 residues. V lost 4 bases, J lost 8 bases, and 13 bases lay in between. CDR1 and CDR2 (germline): SGDLS, YYNGEE. This CDR3 reads CASSLAQVDTIYF. In DNA form, the CDR3 reads TGTGCCAGCAGCCTCGCACAGGTAGACACCATATATTTT. Full variable domain (missing parts from reference TRBV9 and TRBJ1-3): DSGVTQTPKHLITATGQRVTLRCSPRSGDLSVYWYQQSLDQGLQFLIQYYNGEERAKGNILERFSAQQFPDLHSELNLSSLELGDSALYFCASSLAQVDTIYFGEGSWLTVV.

The gene calls are TRBV27 and TRBJ2-1, with D unresolved. The CDR3 is 14 amino acids. V lost 8 bases to trimming and J lost 1 base, with 12 bases between them. CDR1 MNHEY and CDR2 SMNVEV come from the germline V gene (reference sequence). CDR3 sequence (DNA): TGTGCCAGCTCCTCTGTGGGGTCCTACAATGAGCAGTTCTTC. It codes for CASSSVGSYNEQFF.

This chain connects TRBV7-9 to TRBJ2-2, with unresolved D. The CDR3 is 13 amino acids. V shed 2 bases and J shed 6 bases, with 7 bases lying between them. Germline V CDR1 and CDR2: SEHNR, FQNEAQ (reference sequence). CDR3 coding DNA: TGTGCCAGCAGCTTAAAGGTCCCCGGGGAGCTGTTTTTT. Amino acids: CASSLKVPGELFF.

The V and J genes are TRBV2 and TRBJ2-1; D gene uncertain. V was pared by 1 base and J by 6 bases, with 16 bases between. The germline CDR1 and CDR2 sequences are SNHLY and FYNNEI. The length of the CDR3 is 16 residues. This CDR3 is CASSEGVVSLGNEQFF. For the CDR3, the DNA is TGTGCCAGCAGTGAAGGTGTGGTCAGCCTGGGCAATGAGCAGTTCTTC.

The gene calls are TRBV30 and TRBJ1-1; D gene uncertain. Germline values: CDR1 GTSNPN, CDR2 SVGIG (reference sequence). There are 15 residues in the CDR3. V was shortened by 3 bases and J by 4 bases, with 18 bases between the two germline ends. As DNA, the CDR3 is TGTGCCTGGAGGCCCCTCACGAGCAGTGGCACTGAAGCTTTCTTT. This encodes CAWRPLTSSGTEAFF.

This clone has more than one count but fewer than ten. The sample holds other DNA sequences that translate to the same CDR3. The chain combines TRBV2 with TRBJ2-3, with 10 bases matching TRBD1. The germline gives CDR1 SNHLY, CDR2 FYNNEI. With V trimmed by 8 bases and J by 0 bases, 2 bases remained unmatched. The CDR3 covers 14 residues. DNA of the CDR3: TGTGCCAGCGACAGGGGGCTCAGCACAGATACGCAGTATTTT. Its protein product is CASDRGLSTDTQYF. The full variable domain, in which reference TRBV2 and TRBJ2-3 provide the parts outside the CDR3, is EPEVTQTPSHQVTQMGQEVILRCVPISNHLYFYWYRQILGQKVEFLVSFYNNEISEKSEIFDDQFSVERPDGSNFTLKIRSTKLEDSAMYFCASDRGLSTDTQYFGPGTRLTVL.

This sequence joins TRBV7-2 and TRBJ1-5; tentative D call: TRBD1 (5 bases). The CDR3 is 14 amino acids. The germline gives CDR1 SGHTA, CDR2 FQGNSA. V was shortened by 5 bases and J by 4 bases, with 12 bases between the two germline ends. This CDR3 reads CASSPTGENQPQHF. The CDR3, as DNA: TGTGCCAGCAGCCCCACGGGGGAAAATCAGCCCCAGCATTTT.

The chain employs TRBV7-3 and TRBJ1-2; 7 bases map to TRBD1. Germline assignment: CDR1 SGHTA and CDR2 FQGTGA. The CDR3 loop spans 16 amino acids. J lost 8 bases, V lost 3 bases, and 15 bases had no gene match. CDR3 protein: CASSFKNMQQGRGYTF. The DNA of the CDR3 is TGTGCCAGCAGCTTCAAGAATATGCAACAGGGGCGCGGCTACACCTTC.

V and J are TRBV18 and TRBJ1-1, with a tentative D call TRBD1 (5 bases). The V and J ends lost 6 bases and 7 bases respectively, with 12 bases between them. This CDR3 has 12 residues. Germline CDR1 KGHSH, CDR2 LQKENI. The CDR3 sequence: CASSPGGSEAFF. CDR3 in DNA: TGTGCCAGCTCTCCCGGGGGTAGTGAAGCTTTCTTT.

V is TRBV30 and J is TRBJ2-2; TRBD2 matches at 10 bases. The CDR3 consists of 17 residues. From germline, CDR1 is GTSNPN and CDR2 SVGIG (reference sequence). V shed 3 bases, J shed 6 bases, and the junction held 13 bases outside the gene matches. The CDR3 loop is CAWRTIAGGVGSGELFF. The CDR3 nucleotides are TGTGCCTGGAGGACGATAGCGGGAGGTGTAGGGTCCGGGGAGCTGTTTTTT.

This sequence joins TRBV21-1 and TRBJ1-2; the DNA was not used to check the table's D call, TRBD1. TRBV21-1 constitutes a pseudogene. This CDR3 is 16 amino acids long. For the CDR3, the DNA is TGTGCCAGCACCTCCGCCTGGGACAGGGGGCTGTATGGCTACACCTTC. Amino acids: CASTSAWDRGLYGYTF.

V is TRBV30 and J is TRBJ1-5, with TRBD1 matching over 7 bases. This CDR3 is built from 15 residues. V shed 2 bases, J shed 2 bases, and the junction held 6 bases outside the gene matches. Germline V CDR1 and CDR2: GTSNPN, SVGIG (reference sequence). This CDR3 reads CAWSPTGEGNQPQHF. CDR3 DNA sequence: TGTGCCTGGAGTCCAACAGGGGAGGGCAATCAGCCCCAGCATTTT.

This chain links TRBV21-1 with TRBJ1-3. TRBV21-1 is annotated as a pseudogene. CDR3 length: 12 residues. The CDR3 spells CASSSRGNTIYF. The CDR3 DNA follows: TGTGCCAGCAGCTCAAGGGGAAACACCATATATTTT.

The DNA for the CDR3 is TGTGCCAGTAGTACAAGAGTGAGGGACACTGAAGCTTTCTTT. Translating it yields CASSTRVRDTEAFF. This sequence joins TRBV19 and TRBJ1-1, with D unresolved. Germline lookup yields CDR1 LNHDA and CDR2 SQIVND (reference sequence). This CDR3 is built from 14 residues. Trimming removed 4 bases at V and 3 bases at J, with 12 bases between. Full variable domain (missing parts from reference TRBV19 and TRBJ1-1): DGGITQSPKYLFRKEGQNVTLSCEQNLNHDAMYWYRQDPGQGLRLIYYSQIVNDFQKGDIAEGYSVSREKKESFPLTVTSAQKNPTAFYLCASSTRVRDTEAFFGQGTRLTVV.

CDR3: CASSFLAGGAYEQYF. DNA of the CDR3: TGTGCCAGCAGTTTCCTAGCGGGGGGAGCCTACGAGCAGTACTTC. This rearrangement joins TRBV28 to TRBJ2-7, with TRBD2 matching 11 bases. The CDR3 spans 15 residues. V lost 3 bases, J lost 2 bases, and 3 bases stayed unmatched. CDR1 is MDHEN and CDR2 is SYDVKM in the germline V gene. The full variable domain, rest sourced from reference TRBV28 and TRBJ2-7, is DVKVTQSSRYLVKRTGEKVFLECVQDMDHENMFWYRQDPGLGLRLIYFSYDVKMKEKGDIPEGYSVSREKKERFSLILESASTNQTSMYLCASSFLAGGAYEQYFGPGTRLTVT.